Presented here are 4 T cell receptor beta chains from one specimen sequenced in a study of metastatic and nonmetastatic thyroid tumors. TCRdb re-analyzed the PCR reads through MiXCR. The sample records approximately 30,000 clones, around 30% being singletons. No patient had received any treatment before thyroid surgery. Material for sequencing was blood. Source of these receptors: a female donor with papillary thyroid cancer or a benign thyroid nodule (not recorded which). Some clones in this sample may be carry-over from other donors' samples.

About this clone: The junction departs from germline at one end; a sequencing error may be responsible. This sequence joins TRBV6-2 or TRBV6-3 and TRBJ1-2; 8 bases agree with TRBD1. Germline loops: CDR1 MNHEY, CDR2 SVGEGT. The CDR3 covers 15 residues. CDR3 loop: CGSRRGQAELNGYTF. The CDR3 nucleotides are TGTGGCAGCAGGCGGGGACAGGCGGAACTCAATGGCTACACCTTC.

V and J are TRBV27 and TRBJ2-1, with D hard to call. Trimming stripped 6 bases from V and 0 bases from J, with 15 bases between. The CDR3 totals 16 residues. The V gene's germline CDR1 is MNHEY and CDR2 SMNVEV (reference sequence). The chain's CDR3 is CASSRGGVSSYNEQFF. In DNA form, the CDR3 reads TGTGCCAGCAGCCGCGGCGGCGTGAGCTCCTACAATGAGCAGTTCTTC.

The chain combines TRBV20-1 with TRBJ1-2; a weak D match, TRBD1 (6 bases). Germline CDR1 and CDR2: DFQATT and SNEGSKA (reference sequence). The CDR3 is 12 amino acids. Between the trimmed V and J ends, which lost 4 bases and 7 bases, there was a span of 13 bases. For the CDR3, the DNA is TGCAGTGCTACCCAGGGGTGGAGTGGCTACACCTTC. This gives the protein CSATQGWSGYTF.

This clone was observed at least ten times. The chain is built from TRBV5-8 and TRBJ2-5; perhaps D is TRBD1 or TRBD2 (5 bases each). Trimming removed 4 bases from V and 4 bases from J, with 14 bases in between. This CDR3 region has 14 residues. Germline V gene sequence: CDR1 SGHTS, CDR2 YDEGEE. The CDR3 loop reads CASSKGTRIETQYF. The CDR3 bases are TGTGCCAGCAGCAAAGGGACCAGGATAGAGACCCAGTACTTC.